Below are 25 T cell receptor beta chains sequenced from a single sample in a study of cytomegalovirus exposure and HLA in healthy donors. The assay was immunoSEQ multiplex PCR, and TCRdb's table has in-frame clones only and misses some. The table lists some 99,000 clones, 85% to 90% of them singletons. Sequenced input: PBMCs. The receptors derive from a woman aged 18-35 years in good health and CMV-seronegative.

Written as DNA, the CDR3 is TGTGCCAGCAGCCTGGGACAGCCGATACTAAACTATGGCTACACCTTC. This sequence encodes CASSLGQPILNYGYTF. The V gene is TRBV13, the J gene TRBJ1-2; 7 bases agree with TRBD1. There are 16 residues in the CDR3. In germline, CDR1 is PRHDT, CDR2 FYEKMQ (reference sequence). V lost 5 bases and J lost 2; bases outside the gene matches: 11.

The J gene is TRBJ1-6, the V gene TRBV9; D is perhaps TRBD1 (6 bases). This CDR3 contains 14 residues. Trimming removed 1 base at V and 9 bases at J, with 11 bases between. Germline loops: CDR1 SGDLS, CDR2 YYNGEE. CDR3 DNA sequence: TGTGCCAGCAGCGTAAGGGGACATCTTTCACCCCTCCACTTT. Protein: CASSVRGHLSPLHF.

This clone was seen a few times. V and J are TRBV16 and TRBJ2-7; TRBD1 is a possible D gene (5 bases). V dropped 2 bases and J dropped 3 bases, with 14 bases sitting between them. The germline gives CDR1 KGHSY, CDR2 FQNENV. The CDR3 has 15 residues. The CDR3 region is CASSQNRQFIYEQYF. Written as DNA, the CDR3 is TGTGCCAGCAGCCAAAATCGACAGTTTATCTACGAGCAGTACTTC.

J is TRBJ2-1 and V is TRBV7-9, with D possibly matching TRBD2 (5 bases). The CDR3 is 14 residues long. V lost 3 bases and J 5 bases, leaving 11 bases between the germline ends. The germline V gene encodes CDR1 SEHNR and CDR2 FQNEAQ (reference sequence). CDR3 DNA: TGTGCCAGCAGCTTGGGTTCGGGGAACAATGAGCAGTTCTTC. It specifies CASSLGSGNNEQFF.

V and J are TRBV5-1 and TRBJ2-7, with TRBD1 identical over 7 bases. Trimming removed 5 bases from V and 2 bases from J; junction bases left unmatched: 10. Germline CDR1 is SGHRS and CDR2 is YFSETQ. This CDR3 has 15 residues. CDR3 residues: CASRVGTAYTYEQYF. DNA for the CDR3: TGCGCCAGCAGAGTAGGGACAGCCTACACCTACGAGCAGTACTTC.

The CDR3 coding sequence is TGTGCCTGGGGGGGCCCAGGGGGCGTCCCCGGAAACACCATATATTTT. As protein: CAWGGPGGVPGNTIYF. This chain connects TRBV30 to TRBJ1-3; TRBD1 matches at 8 bases. The CDR3 runs to 16 residues. The germline V gene has CDR1 GTSNPN and CDR2 SVGIG (reference sequence). V gave up 5 bases and J gave up 4 bases; unmatched junction bases: 13.

As DNA, the CDR3 is TGTGCCAGCAGCCTACGCGTACGGGGGGTGGATGAGCAGTTCTTC. Protein sequence: CASSLRVRGVDEQFF. The V gene is TRBV7-3, the J gene TRBJ2-1; 7 bases map to TRBD2. From germline, CDR1 is SGHTA and CDR2 FQGTGA. Losses at the gene ends were 5 bases for V and 8 bases for J; bases not matched to a gene: 12. This CDR3 has 15 amino acids.

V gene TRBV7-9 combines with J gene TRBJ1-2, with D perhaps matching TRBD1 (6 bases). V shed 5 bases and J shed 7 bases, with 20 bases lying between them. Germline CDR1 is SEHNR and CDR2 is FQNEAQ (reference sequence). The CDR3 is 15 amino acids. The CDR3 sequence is CASSPLETRGVGYTF. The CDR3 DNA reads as TGTGCCAGCAGCCCTCTGGAGACCAGGGGCGTTGGCTACACCTTC.

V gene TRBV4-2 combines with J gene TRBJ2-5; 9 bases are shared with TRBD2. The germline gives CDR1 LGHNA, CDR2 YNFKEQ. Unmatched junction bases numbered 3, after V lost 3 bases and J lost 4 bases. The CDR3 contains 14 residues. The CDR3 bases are TGTGCCAGCAGCCAGCGGGAGGGCCCAGAGACCCAGTACTTC. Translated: CASSQREGPETQYF.

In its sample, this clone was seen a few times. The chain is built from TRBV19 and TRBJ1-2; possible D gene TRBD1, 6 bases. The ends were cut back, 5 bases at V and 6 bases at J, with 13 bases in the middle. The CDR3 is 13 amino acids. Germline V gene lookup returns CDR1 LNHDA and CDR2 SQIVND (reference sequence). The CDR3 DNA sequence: TGTGCCAGTAGTCAGGGGCGACTTGATGGCTACACCTTC. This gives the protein CASSQGRLDGYTF. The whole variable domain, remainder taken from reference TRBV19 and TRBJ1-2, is DGGITQSPKYLFRKEGQNVTLSCEQNLNHDAMYWYRQDPGQGLRLIYYSQIVNDFQKGDIAEGYSVSREKKESFPLTVTSAQKNPTAFYLCASSQGRLDGYTFGSGTRLTVV.

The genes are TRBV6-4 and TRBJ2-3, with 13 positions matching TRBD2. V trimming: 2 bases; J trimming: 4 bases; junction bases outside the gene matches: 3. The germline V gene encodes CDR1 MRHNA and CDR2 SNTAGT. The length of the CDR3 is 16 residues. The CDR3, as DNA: TGTGCCAGCAGTGACGGTACTAGCGGGGGGGCAGATACGCAGTATTTT. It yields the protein CASSDGTSGGADTQYF.

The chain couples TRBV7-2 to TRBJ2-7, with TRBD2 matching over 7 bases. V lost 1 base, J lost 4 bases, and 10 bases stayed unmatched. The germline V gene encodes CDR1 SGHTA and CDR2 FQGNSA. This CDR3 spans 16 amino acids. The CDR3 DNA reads TGTGCCAGCAGCTTAGGAGGACTAGTTGGGGGTTACGAGCAGTACTTC. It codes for CASSLGGLVGGYEQYF. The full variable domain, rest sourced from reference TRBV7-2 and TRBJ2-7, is GAGVSQSPSNKVTEKGKDVELRCDPISGHTALYWYRQSLGQGLEFLIYFQGNSAPDKSGLPSDRFSAERTGGSVSTLTIQRTQQEDSAVYLCASSLGGLVGGYEQYFGPGTRLTVT.

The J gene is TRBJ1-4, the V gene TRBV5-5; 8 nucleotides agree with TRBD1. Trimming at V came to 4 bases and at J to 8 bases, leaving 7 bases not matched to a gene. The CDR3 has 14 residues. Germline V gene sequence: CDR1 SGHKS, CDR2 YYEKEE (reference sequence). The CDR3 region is CASSGQGRGEKLFF. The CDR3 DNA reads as TGTGCCAGCAGCGGACAGGGACGTGGGGAAAAACTGTTTTTT.

The CDR3 DNA reads as TGTGCCAGCAGCTGGGGGCGGGCCGGGGAGCTGTTTTTT. It yields the protein CASSWGRAGELFF. The rearrangement joins TRBV7-8 to TRBJ2-2, with D perhaps matching TRBD1 (6 bases). The CDR3 totals 13 residues. Germline CDR1 and CDR2: SGHVS and FQNEAQ. V was clipped by 4 bases and J by 6 bases, with 9 bases between them. The full variable domain, in which reference TRBV7-8 and TRBJ2-2 provide the parts outside the CDR3, is GAGVSQSPRYKVAKRGQDVALRCDPISGHVSLFWYQQALGQGPEFLTYFQNEAQLDKSGLPSDRFFAERPEGSVSTLKIQRTQQEDSAVYLCASSWGRAGELFFGEGSRLTVL.

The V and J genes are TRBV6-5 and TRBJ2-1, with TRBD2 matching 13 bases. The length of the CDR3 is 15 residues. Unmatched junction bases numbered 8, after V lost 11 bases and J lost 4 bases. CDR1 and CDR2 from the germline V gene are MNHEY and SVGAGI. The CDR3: CASTGGLAGYNEQFF. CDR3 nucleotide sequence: TGTGCCTCGACCGGGGGACTAGCGGGATACAATGAGCAGTTCTTC.

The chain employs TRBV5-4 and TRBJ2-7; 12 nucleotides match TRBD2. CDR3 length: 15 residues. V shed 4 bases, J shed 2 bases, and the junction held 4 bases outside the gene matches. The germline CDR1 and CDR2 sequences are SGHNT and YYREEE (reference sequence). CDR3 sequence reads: CASSTPSGGAYEQYF. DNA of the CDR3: TGTGCCAGCAGCACACCTAGCGGGGGGGCCTACGAGCAGTACTTC.

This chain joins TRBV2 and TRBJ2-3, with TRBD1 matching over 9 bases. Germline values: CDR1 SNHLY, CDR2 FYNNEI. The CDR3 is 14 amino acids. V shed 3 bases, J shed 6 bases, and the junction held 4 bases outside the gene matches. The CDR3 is CASSDTGGRDTQYF. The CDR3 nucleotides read TGTGCCAGCAGTGACACAGGGGGCCGTGATACGCAGTATTTT.

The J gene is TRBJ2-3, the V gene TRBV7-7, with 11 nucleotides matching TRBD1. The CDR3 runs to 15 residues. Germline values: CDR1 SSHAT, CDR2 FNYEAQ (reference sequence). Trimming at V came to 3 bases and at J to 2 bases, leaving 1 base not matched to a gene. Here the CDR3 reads CASSLGQGVTDTQYF. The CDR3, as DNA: TGTGCCAGCAGCTTGGGACAGGGGGTCACAGATACGCAGTATTTT. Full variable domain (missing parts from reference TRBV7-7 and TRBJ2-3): GAGVSQSPRYKVTKRGQDVTLRCDPISSHATLYWYQQALGQGPEFLTYFNYEAQPDKSGLPSDRFSAERPEGSISTLTIQRTEQRDSAMYRCASSLGQGVTDTQYFGPGTRLTVL.

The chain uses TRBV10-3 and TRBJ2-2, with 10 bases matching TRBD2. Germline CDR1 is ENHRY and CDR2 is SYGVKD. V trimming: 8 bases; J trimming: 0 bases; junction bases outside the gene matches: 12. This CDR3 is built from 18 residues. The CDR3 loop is CAIARGSGGLTNTGELFF. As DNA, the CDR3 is TGTGCCATCGCGCGGGGTAGCGGGGGGCTCACGAACACCGGGGAGCTGTTTTTT.

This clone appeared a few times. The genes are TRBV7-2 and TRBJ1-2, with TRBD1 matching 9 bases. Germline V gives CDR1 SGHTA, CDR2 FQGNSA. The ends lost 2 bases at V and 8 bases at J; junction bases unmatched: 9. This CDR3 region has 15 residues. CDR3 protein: CASSLFGTGRGGYTF. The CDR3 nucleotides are TGTGCCAGCAGCTTATTTGGGACAGGGAGGGGAGGCTACACCTTC.

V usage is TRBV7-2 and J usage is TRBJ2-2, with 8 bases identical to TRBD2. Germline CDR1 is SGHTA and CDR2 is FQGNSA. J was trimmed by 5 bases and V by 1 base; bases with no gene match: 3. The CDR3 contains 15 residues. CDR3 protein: CASSLVIAGTGELFF. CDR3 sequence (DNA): TGTGCCAGCAGCTTAGTAATAGCGGGAACCGGGGAGCTGTTTTTT.

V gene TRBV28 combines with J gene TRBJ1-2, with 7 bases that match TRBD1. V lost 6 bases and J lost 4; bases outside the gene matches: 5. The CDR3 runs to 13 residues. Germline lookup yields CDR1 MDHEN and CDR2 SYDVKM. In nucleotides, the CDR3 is TGTGCCAGCAGCCCGGACAGGATCTATGGCTACACCTTC. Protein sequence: CASSPDRIYGYTF.

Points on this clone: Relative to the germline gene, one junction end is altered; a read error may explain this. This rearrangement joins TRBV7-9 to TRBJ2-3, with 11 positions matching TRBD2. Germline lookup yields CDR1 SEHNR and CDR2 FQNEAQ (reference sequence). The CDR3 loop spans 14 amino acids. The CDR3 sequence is CASSVAGGPDTQYF. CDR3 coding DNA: TGTGCCAGCAGCGTAGCGGGAGGGCCAGATACGCAGTATTTT.

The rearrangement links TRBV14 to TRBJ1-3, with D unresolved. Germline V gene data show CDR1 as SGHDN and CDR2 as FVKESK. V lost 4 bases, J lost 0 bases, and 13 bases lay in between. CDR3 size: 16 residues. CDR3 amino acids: CASSLPGAFSGNTIYF. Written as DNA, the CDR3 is TGTGCCAGCAGCCTGCCAGGCGCCTTCTCTGGAAACACCATATATTTT.

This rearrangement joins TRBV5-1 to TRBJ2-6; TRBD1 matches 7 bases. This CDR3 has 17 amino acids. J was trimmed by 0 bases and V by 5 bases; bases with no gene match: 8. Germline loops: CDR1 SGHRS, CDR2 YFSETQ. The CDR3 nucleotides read TGCGCCAGCAGTTCCGGGACAGCAGCCTCTGGGGCCAACGTCCTGACTTTC. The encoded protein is CASSSGTAASGANVLTF.